This entry features one T cell receptor beta chain sequence. It was 5'RACE with constant-segment primers that produced the TCR alpha and TCR beta cDNA libraries, which carried sample barcodes and UMIs. TCRdb reprocessed the 5' RACE reads with MiXCR, giving one entry per CDR3 protein. The sample lists hundreds of thousands of distinct CDR3 sequences; around a sixth were seen once. The data were taken from a study of T-cell memory formation after mild COVID-19. On the study more broadly: TCR clusters mostly belonged to single donors.

V lost 1 base and J lost 5; bases outside the gene matches: 6. Germline V lookup: CDR1 KGHSH, CDR2 LQKENI. The CDR3 is made up of 15 amino acids. The specimen was PBMCs or a T cell subset sorted from them (not recorded which). This sequence was found in a man in his late teens or twenties who had mild COVID-19 (a few samples of this study predate the infection). Cell type and time point are not known. The rearrangement uses TRBV18 and TRBJ2-5; 8 bases match TRBD1. Written as DNA, the CDR3 is TGTGCCAGCTCACCACTCGACAGGGGTCGGGAGACCCAGTACTTC. Translating gives CASSPLDRGRETQYF. Using reference TRBV18 and TRBJ2-5 for the parts outside the CDR3, the full variable domain is NAGVMQNPRHLVRRRGQEARLRCSPMKGHSHVYWYRQLPEEGLKFMVYLQKENIIDESGMPKERFSAEFPKEGPSILRIQQVVRGDSAAYFCASSPLDRGRETQYFGPGTRLLVL.